What follows are 7 T cell receptor beta chains derived from one specimen sequenced in a study of glioma-infiltrating T cells after dendritic cell vaccination. TCRdb's copy holds only in-frame clones and misses some; the assay was immunoSEQ multiplex PCR. Seen here are roughly 96,000 clones, approximately 81% observed once, and the top ten hold approximately 6%. Sequencing was performed on blood, taken before dendritic cell vaccination. The receptors originated from a human donor with glioblastoma.

The chain recombines TRBV28 with TRBJ2-7; TRBD2 aligns across 9 bases. Germline V lookup: CDR1 MDHEN, CDR2 SYDVKM. The CDR3 is 15 amino acids. With 6 bases clipped from V and 7 bases from J, the junction kept 13 bases outside the gene matches. CDR3 amino acids: CASSRSSSGIFEQYF. Here the CDR3 DNA reads TGTGCCAGCAGCCGATCATCTAGCGGGATTTTTGAGCAGTACTTC.

V usage is TRBV5-3 and J usage is TRBJ2-1; 9 nucleotides match TRBD1. TRBV5-3 is labeled an ORF, and its function is uncertain. V lost 5 bases, J lost 4 bases, and 22 bases stayed unmatched. The CDR3 totals 20 residues. In DNA, the CDR3 is TGTGCCAGAAGGCAGGGACGGGACAGGGAGTTGAGTAGGGCTTACAATGAGCAGTTCTTC. It codes for CARRQGRDRELSRAYNEQFF.

This clone has only a few counts. The V gene is TRBV28, the J gene TRBJ2-3; possibly TRBD1 for D (6 bases). Trimming cost V 4 bases and J 3 bases, with 23 bases left between them. CDR3 length: 18 amino acids. The V gene's germline CDR1 is MDHEN and CDR2 SYDVKM. The CDR3 loop is CASSSSYSLQGSTDTQYF. CDR3 DNA sequence: TGTGCCAGCAGTTCCTCCTATTCCTTACAGGGCAGTACAGATACGCAGTATTTT.

The CDR3 coding sequence is TGTGCCAGCAGCTTCTTAGCGTCTGGGGCCAACGTCCTGACTTTC. Protein product: CASSFLASGANVLTF. J is TRBJ2-6 and V is TRBV5-6, with D perhaps matching TRBD2 (5 bases). The V gene lost 2 bases and the J gene lost 1 base, with 7 bases spanning the gap. This CDR3 spans 15 amino acids. Germline V gives CDR1 SGHDT, CDR2 YYEEEE.

This chain connects TRBV28 to TRBJ1-2, with 7 nucleotides matching TRBD1. Germline V gene lookup returns CDR1 MDHEN and CDR2 SYDVKM. The CDR3 is made up of 13 amino acids. Losses at the gene ends were 5 bases for V and 2 bases for J; bases not matched to a gene: 2. CDR3 amino acids: CASSVQGNYGYTF. The CDR3 DNA is TGTGCCAGCAGTGTACAGGGGAACTATGGCTACACCTTC.

The V call is TRBV30, the J call TRBJ1-3; D not resolved. Germline CDR1 reads GTSNPN; CDR2 reads SVGIG (reference sequence). This CDR3 has 14 amino acids. CDR3 in DNA: TGTGCTCACAACCCGGGGTTCTCTGGAAACACCATATATTTT. It translates to CAHNPGFSGNTIYF.

J is TRBJ2-3 and V is TRBV5-1, with 9 bases matching TRBD1. With V trimmed by 3 bases and J by 1 base, 6 bases remained unmatched. The CDR3 spans 16 residues. Per germline, CDR1 SGHRS and CDR2 YFSETQ. The CDR3: CASSYRRQGGTDTQYF. In DNA, the CDR3 is TGCGCCAGCAGCTACAGGAGACAGGGGGGCACAGATACGCAGTATTTT.